This TCR beta chain was identified in a study of T cells in Graves' hyperthyroidism and ophthalmopathy. For the study at large: Blood from the periphery was taken at initial diagnosis, before any treatment.

The CDR3 regions of TCR beta were amplified from RNA transcripts. Using the HTBI primer set, a first-round RT-PCR was run on the TCR CDR3. Using its own MiXCR run on the multiplex PCR reads, TCRdb lists one record per CDR3 protein. The table has roughly 740,000 distinct CDR3 sequences, about 17% seen once. Points from the study as a whole: Appearing also in blood were most of the thyroid clonotypes expanded above 0.001.

For the diagnoses, clinical symptoms, serum thyroxine and TRAb, thyroid ultrasound and orbital computed tomography were used. CDR3 size: 15 residues. The J segment lost 0 bases and the V segment lost 5 bases, leaving 7 bases of the junction unmatched. Germline-derived CDR1 and CDR2 are DFQATT and SNEGSKA (reference sequence). As regards this clonotype: The antigen remains unidentified.

The chain has TRBV20-1 and TRBJ2-1; TRBD1 aligns across 7 bases. The sample taken for sequencing was blood. The clonotype was recovered from a man between 18 and 35 years old with Graves' hyperthyroidism. CDR3 sequence reads: CSAETGSFSYNEQFF. The CDR3 coding sequence is TGCAGTGCTGAGACAGGGTCTTTCTCCTACAATGAGCAGTTCTTC.